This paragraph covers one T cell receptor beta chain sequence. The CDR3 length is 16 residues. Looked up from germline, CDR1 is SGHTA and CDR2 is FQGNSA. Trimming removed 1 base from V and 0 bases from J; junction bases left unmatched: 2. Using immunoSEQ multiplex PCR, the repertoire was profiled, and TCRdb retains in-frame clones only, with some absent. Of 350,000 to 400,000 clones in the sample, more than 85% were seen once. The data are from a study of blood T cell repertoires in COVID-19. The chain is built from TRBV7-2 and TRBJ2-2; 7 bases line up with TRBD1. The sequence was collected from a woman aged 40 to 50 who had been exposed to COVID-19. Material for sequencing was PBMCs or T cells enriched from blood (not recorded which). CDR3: CASSLVGGANTGELFF. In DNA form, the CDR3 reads TGTGCCAGCAGCTTAGTAGGGGGCGCGAACACCGGGGAGCTGTTTTTT.